What follows are 18 T cell receptor beta chains derived from one specimen sequenced in a study of Ad26.COV2.S vaccination and SARS-CoV-2 variants. Treatment given: some 19 received Ad26.COV2.S at low or high dose, single or two shots; a few received placebo; per-sample allocation not given. Sampling occurred on day 63 after the first vaccine or placebo injection. TCRdb's copy holds only in-frame clones and misses some; the assay was immunoSEQ multiplex PCR. Among fewer than 500,000 clones, roughly nine tenths were seen once, and the ten largest hold around 2.6%. The sample here was peripheral blood, taken in a trial of Ad26.COV2.S vaccine versus placebo. These receptors were taken from a person between 18 and 65 years old who received the Ad26.COV2.S COVID-19 vaccine or a placebo.

This rearrangement joins TRBV5-1 to TRBJ1-5; D ambiguous. The CDR3 is 16 residues long. Germline V gene sequence: CDR1 SGHRS, CDR2 YFSETQ. Deletions cut 2 bases from V and 3 bases from J, with 15 bases between. CDR3 sequence (DNA): TGCGCCAGCAGCTTTCGGGCAGGACCTTACAATCAGCCCCAGCATTTT. This codes for CASSFRAGPYNQPQHF.

The chain employs TRBV27 and TRBJ2-2, with a tentative D call TRBD1 (5 bases). Trimming removed 7 bases from V and 0 bases from J, with 9 bases in between. The germline V gene encodes CDR1 MNHEY and CDR2 SMNVEV (reference sequence). The CDR3 is 14 residues long. The CDR3 sequence: CASTRTPNTGELFF. Written as DNA, the CDR3 is TGTGCCAGCACCCGGACACCGAACACCGGGGAGCTGTTTTTT.

The rearrangement links TRBV7-2 to TRBJ2-1; 8 bases are a match to TRBD2. This CDR3 region has 19 residues. Germline V gene lookup returns CDR1 SGHTA and CDR2 FQGNSA. V shed 0 bases and J 2 bases; nucleotides not matched to a gene: 12. CDR3 protein: CASSLARLAGYLTYNEQFF. For the CDR3, the DNA is TGTGCCAGCAGCTTAGCCCGGCTAGCGGGCTACTTAACCTACAATGAGCAGTTCTTC.

This chain joins TRBV2 and TRBJ2-1; the D gene is possibly TRBD2 (6 bases). CDR1 and CDR2 (germline): SNHLY, FYNNEI. Trimming took 5 bases from V and 4 from J, leaving 15 bases between them. This CDR3 is 15 amino acids long. The CDR3 sequence: CASSPRGSGYNEQFF. The CDR3 nucleotides are TGTGCCAGCAGTCCCCGGGGTAGCGGTTACAATGAGCAGTTCTTC.

The chain couples TRBV7-2 to TRBJ1-1, with D perhaps matching TRBD1 (6 bases). Looked up from germline, CDR1 is SGHTA and CDR2 is FQGNSA. The length of the CDR3 is 13 residues. The V and J ends lost 3 bases and 6 bases respectively, with 11 bases between them. The CDR3 nucleotides read TGTGCCAGCAGCTTTAGGGGGGGACCTGAAGCTTTCTTT. It translates to CASSFRGGPEAFF.

The chain has TRBV19 and TRBJ2-2; D is unresolved. Trimming shortened V by 3 bases and J by 2 bases, and 7 bases separated the two germline ends. Germline CDR1 reads LNHDA; CDR2 reads SQIVND (reference sequence). This CDR3 has 14 residues. The CDR3 here is CASSIPHNTGELFF. Written as DNA, the CDR3 is TGTGCCAGTAGTATTCCCCATAACACCGGGGAGCTGTTTTTT.

This clone was observed a few times. V usage is TRBV15 and J usage is TRBJ2-5; TRBD2 aligns across 11 bases. Trimming at V came to 5 bases and at J to 2 bases, leaving 7 bases not matched to a gene. The CDR3 is 16 residues long. Looked up from germline, CDR1 is LNHNV and CDR2 is YYDKDF (reference sequence). For the CDR3, the DNA is TGTGCCACCAGCGCCCCCCGGACTAGCGGGCAAGAGACCCAGTACTTC. Amino acids: CATSAPRTSGQETQYF.

The rearrangement uses TRBV4-3 and TRBJ1-4, with D tentatively TRBD1 (6 bases). The CDR3 extends over 15 amino acids. Between the trimmed V and J ends, which lost 1 base and 7 bases, there was a span of 13 bases. CDR1 and CDR2 from the germline V gene are LGHNA and YSLEER. CDR3 sequence: CASSQAGQSAEKLFF. The CDR3 DNA sequence: TGCGCCAGCAGCCAAGCGGGACAATCGGCTGAAAAACTGTTTTTT.

V gene TRBV9 combines with J gene TRBJ1-2; D gene uncertain. The CDR3 consists of 14 residues. CDR1 and CDR2 from the germline V gene are SGDLS and YYNGEE. V was cut by 6 bases and J by 4 bases, with 16 bases left in between. CDR3: CASTTPVEGYGYTF. In nucleotides, the CDR3 is TGTGCCAGCACCACCCCCGTGGAGGGCTATGGCTACACCTTC.

The gene calls are TRBV6-6 and TRBJ1-6, with D possibly matching TRBD1 (6 bases). The CDR3 has 16 amino acids. Germline V gene data show CDR1 as MNHNY and CDR2 as SVGAGI (reference sequence). Trimming stripped 5 bases from V and 5 bases from J, with 16 bases between. CDR3 DNA sequence: TGTGCCAGCAGTAGGACAGAGACCTCTAATAATTCACCCCTCCACTTT. It encodes CASSRTETSNNSPLHF.

The chain carries TRBV6-2 or TRBV6-3 and TRBJ1-2; TRBD1 agrees at 7 bases. Germline V gene data show CDR1 as MNHEY and CDR2 as SVGEGT. The trim removed 5 bases at V and 4 bases at J, leaving 13 bases unmatched. The CDR3 loop spans 16 amino acids. CDR3 residues: CASSHKSGQPFYGYTF. The CDR3 DNA sequence: TGTGCCAGCAGTCATAAATCGGGACAGCCTTTCTATGGCTACACCTTC.

This clone occurred once. The chain employs TRBV28 and TRBJ1-1, with D perhaps TRBD1 (5 bases). This CDR3 has 14 amino acids. The germline CDR1 and CDR2 sequences are MDHEN and SYDVKM. The V end was cut by 0 bases, the J end by 7 bases, with 12 bases between. The CDR3 sequence is CASSLWGGAVEAFF. The CDR3 DNA follows: TGTGCCAGCAGTTTATGGGGGGGAGCGGTTGAAGCTTTCTTT.

A remark on this clone: This same CDR3 is encoded by further DNA sequences in the sample. This chain uses TRBV20-1 with TRBJ1-4; no definite D call. The V gene lost 3 bases and the J gene lost 7 bases, with 6 bases spanning the gap. In germline, CDR1 is DFQATT, CDR2 SNEGSKA (reference sequence). The CDR3 consists of 11 residues. Here the CDR3 DNA reads TGCAGTGCTAGGGGGAGTGAAAAACTGTTTTTT. Translation: CSARGSEKLFF.

The V and J genes are TRBV7-6 and TRBJ2-1, with TRBD2 identical over 8 bases. The CDR3 loop spans 15 amino acids. Germline V gives CDR1 SGHVS, CDR2 FNYEAQ. Trimming cost V 1 base and J 7 bases; bases outside gene matches: 6. The CDR3 spells CASSLGLAGVNEQFF. The DNA of the CDR3 is TGTGCCAGCAGCTTAGGTCTAGCGGGTGTAAATGAGCAGTTCTTC. The whole variable domain, filled in from reference TRBV7-6 and TRBJ2-1, reads GAGVSQSPRYKVTKRGQDVALRCDPISGHVSLYWYRQALGQGPEFLTYFNYEAQQDKSGLPNDRFSAERPEGSISTLTIQRTEQRDSAMYRCASSLGLAGVNEQFFGPGTRLTVL.

The rearrangement joins TRBV7-9 to TRBJ1-1, with unresolved D. The CDR3 is 13 residues long. The germline V gene has CDR1 SEHNR and CDR2 FQNEAQ (reference sequence). The V end was cut by 5 bases, the J end by 4 bases, with 11 bases between. CDR3 amino acids: CASSPPAPTEAFF. DNA for the CDR3: TGTGCCAGCAGCCCCCCTGCGCCCACTGAAGCTTTCTTT.

The chain combines TRBV15 with TRBJ2-6; D not certain. Deletions cut 4 bases from V and 3 bases from J, with 10 bases between. The germline CDR1 and CDR2 sequences are LNHNV and YYDKDF (reference sequence). This CDR3 comprises 15 residues. CDR3 coding DNA: TGTGCCACCAGCATTTGGGCCAGTGGGGCCAACGTCCTGACTTTC. It specifies CATSIWASGANVLTF.

The rearrangement uses TRBV11-2 and TRBJ2-5, with D tentatively TRBD2 (5 bases). With 3 bases removed from V and 10 bases from J, the gap between germline ends came to 24 bases. Germline CDR1 SGHAT, CDR2 FQNNGV. The CDR3 is 16 amino acids. The CDR3 here is CASSFLVGVPGGGQYF. CDR3 nucleotides: TGTGCCAGCAGCTTCTTGGTAGGAGTCCCCGGAGGTGGCCAGTACTTC.

The chain recombines TRBV19 with TRBJ2-3, with 10 bases fitting TRBD2. Germline trimming cut 3 bases from V and 5 bases from J; bases unmatched to any gene: 2. CDR3 length equals 14 residues. Germline CDR1 is LNHDA and CDR2 is SQIVND (reference sequence). The CDR3 reads CASSISGRRDTQYF. CDR3 DNA: TGTGCCAGTAGTATTAGCGGGAGGCGAGATACGCAGTATTTT.